The 13 T cell receptor beta chains below come from one sample, sequenced in a study of shared clonotypes between healthy human individuals. Here immunoSEQ multiplex PCR was the method, and the copy in TCRdb shows in-frame clones only, minus some. Among 2 million to 3 million clones, 85% to 95% were seen once, and the ten largest hold under 0.15%. The sequencing sample was made of naive CD4+ T cells sorted from blood. Subset defined: CD45RA+ positively selected. These receptors came from a man aged 18 to 30 in good health.

This rearrangement joins TRBV7-9 to TRBJ1-1; 7 bases are shared with TRBD1. From germline, CDR1 is SEHNR and CDR2 FQNEAQ (reference sequence). V gave up 2 bases and J gave up 3 bases; unmatched junction bases: 3. The CDR3 contains 14 residues. Here the CDR3 DNA reads TGTGCCAGCAGCTTAAAAGGGGGCGACACTGAAGCTTTCTTT. Translated, it gives CASSLKGGDTEAFF. The full variable domain, rest sourced from reference TRBV7-9 and TRBJ1-1, is DTGVSQNPRHKITKRGQNVTFRCDPISEHNRLYWYRQTLGQGPEFLTYFQNEAQLEKSRLLSDRFSAERPKGSFSTLEIQRTEQGDSAMYLCASSLKGGDTEAFFGQGTRLTVV.

This clone occurred once. The chain combines TRBV11-3 with TRBJ1-2; D gene ambiguous. CDR3 size: 16 residues. Germline values: CDR1 SGHNT, CDR2 YENEEA. With 8 bases removed from V and 3 bases from J, the gap between germline ends came to 22 bases. CDR3 DNA sequence: TGTGCCAGCCGTAGTAGGAGAGCATCCCGGGACTATGGCTACACCTTC. This sequence encodes CASRSRRASRDYGYTF.

This clone was recorded many times. Other DNA sequences in this sample translate to the same CDR3. V is TRBV30 and J is TRBJ1-5; 8 bases align to TRBD1. This CDR3 comprises 13 residues. Germline V gives CDR1 GTSNPN, CDR2 SVGIG (reference sequence). J was trimmed by 4 bases and V by 1 base; bases with no gene match: 0. The CDR3 sequence is CAWSGTGNQPQHF. DNA for the CDR3: TGTGCCTGGAGTGGGACAGGGAATCAGCCCCAGCATTTT.

The chain carries TRBV11-1 and TRBJ2-3; D might be TRBD2 (7 bases). The CDR3 runs to 14 residues. From germline, CDR1 is SGHAT and CDR2 FQDESV (reference sequence). Trimming left V 6 bases short and J 5 bases short, with 15 bases between. CDR3: CASRRGGAGDTQYF. The CDR3 region has the DNA TGTGCCAGCAGGAGAGGGGGGGCGGGAGATACGCAGTATTTT.

The V and J genes are TRBV4-1 and TRBJ1-2; D gene ambiguous. Germline V gene sequence: CDR1 MGHRA, CDR2 YSYEKL. The CDR3 sequence is 15 residues long. Between the trimmed V and J ends, which lost 5 bases and 4 bases, there was a span of 17 bases. The CDR3: CASSSGSFGVYGYTF. The CDR3 DNA sequence: TGCGCCAGCAGCTCTGGATCATTCGGTGTCTATGGCTACACCTTC.

On this clone: This CDR3 is also generated by other DNA sequences in the sample. This chain links TRBV10-3 with TRBJ2-7, with unresolved D. V lost 0 bases and J 1 base, leaving 4 bases between the germline ends. Germline-derived CDR1 and CDR2 are ENHRY and SYGVKD. The CDR3 totals 13 residues. For the CDR3, the DNA is TGTGCCATCAGTGAGTCTGTTTCCTACGAGCAGTACTTC. This sequence encodes CAISESVSYEQYF.

J is TRBJ2-3 and V is TRBV15; 10 bases map to TRBD2. Germline trimming cut 3 bases from V and 2 bases from J; bases unmatched to any gene: 8. Germline V gene sequence: CDR1 LNHNV, CDR2 YYDKDF (reference sequence). The CDR3 length is 17 residues. CDR3 amino acids: CATSRSPSGGNTDTQYF. The CDR3 nucleotides are TGTGCCACCAGCAGGAGTCCTAGCGGGGGCAACACAGATACGCAGTATTTT.

V gene TRBV27 combines with J gene TRBJ1-4; tentatively, D is TRBD1 (6 bases). This CDR3 is 13 amino acids long. Trimming took off 1 base at V and 13 bases at J, with 13 bases between the two ends. Per the germline V gene, CDR1 is MNHEY and CDR2 is SMNVEV (reference sequence). CDR3 residues: CASSLFGSGALFF. CDR3 DNA sequence: TGTGCCAGCAGTTTATTTGGCTCGGGGGCACTGTTTTTT.

This chain joins TRBV7-2 and TRBJ1-2; TRBD1 agrees at 9 bases. V lost 3 bases and J lost 4; bases outside the gene matches: 6. Germline V gene data show CDR1 as SGHTA and CDR2 as FQGNSA. The CDR3 spans 15 residues. The CDR3 is CASSFRDRASYGYTF. CDR3 sequence (DNA): TGTGCCAGCAGCTTTCGGGACAGGGCCTCCTATGGCTACACCTTC.

The table lists this clone with a few counts. The same CDR3 also results from other DNA sequences found in this sample. This chain connects TRBV18 to TRBJ2-7; 8 bases agree with TRBD2. There are 13 residues in the CDR3. CDR1 KGHSH and CDR2 LQKENI come from the germline V gene. V lost 3 bases to trimming and J lost 3 bases; unmatched junction nucleotides: 1. The CDR3 DNA reads as TGTGCCAGCTCACCCGGGACTAGCTACGAGCAGTACTTC. Its translation is CASSPGTSYEQYF.

This clone was seen a few times. The J gene is TRBJ1-1, the V gene TRBV25-1; D is uncertain. Germline V gives CDR1 MGHDK, CDR2 SYGVNS. There are 14 residues in the CDR3. V lost 6 bases to trimming and J lost 0 bases, with 11 bases between them. The DNA for the CDR3 is TGTGCCAGCAGCCACGGGAGGTTGAACACTGAAGCTTTCTTT. It yields the protein CASSHGRLNTEAFF.

The CDR3 loop reads CASGQGASFTGELFF. CDR3 DNA: TGTGCCAGCGGACAGGGGGCCTCCTTCACCGGGGAGCTGTTTTTT. The rearrangement joins TRBV7-2 to TRBJ2-2, with 11 bases lining up with TRBD1. The germline V gene encodes CDR1 SGHTA and CDR2 FQGNSA. CDR3 length: 15 residues. The V gene end was trimmed by 8 bases and the J gene end by 4 bases; junction bases not matched to a gene: 6.

A single count supports this clone. This chain links TRBV7-2 with TRBJ2-3, with D tentatively TRBD2 (5 bases). Trimming shortened V by 5 bases and J by 4 bases, and 13 bases separated the two germline ends. Germline lookup yields CDR1 SGHTA and CDR2 FQGNSA. The CDR3 spans 14 residues. The CDR3 here is CASSVLEEADTQYF. The DNA of the CDR3 is TGTGCCAGCAGCGTCCTAGAGGAGGCAGATACGCAGTATTTT. The complete variable domain, with remaining parts taken from reference TRBV7-2 and TRBJ2-3, reads GAGVSQSPSNKVTEKGKDVELRCDPISGHTALYWYRQSLGQGLEFLIYFQGNSAPDKSGLPSDRFSAERTGGSVSTLTIQRTQQEDSAVYLCASSVLEEADTQYFGPGTRLTVL.